Sequencing of this T cell receptor (beta chain) was carried out in a study of regulatory T cells in long-lasting Graves disease. This clonotype has a handful of counts. The antigen remains undetermined. Libraries of TCR beta came from iRepertoire HTBI primers plus Arm-PCR of CDR3 regions. Each CDR3 protein is one row after TCRdb ran MiXCR on the multiplex PCR reads. The sample has some 450,000 distinct CDR3 sequences, roughly 17% seen once. As for time point: newly diagnosed GD, antithyroid drugs for less than 3 months. PBMC-extracted RNA yielded the TCR library. Trimming took 4 bases from V and 6 from J; bases not matched to a gene: 8. Germline lookup yields CDR1 DFQATT and CDR2 SNEGSKA (reference sequence). There are 15 residues in the CDR3. The study's findings and limits: Investigators studied peripheral blood only, not thyroid tissue. Persistent disease exhibited a predilection for TRBV28, TRBJ1-2 and TRBJ2-5.

These data also featured in a second study, about T cells in Graves' hyperthyroidism and ophthalmopathy.

The genes are TRBV20-1 and TRBJ2-2, with 10 bases fitting TRBD2. This sequence originates from a woman aged 25-40 years with Graves disease. The sample in question was peripheral blood mononuclear cells (PBMCs), obtained at new diagnosis, from a patient treated with antithyroid drugs. CDR3 residues: CSANPSSGSAGELFF. The CDR3 DNA follows: TGCAGTGCTAATCCCTCTAGCGGGAGCGCCGGGGAGCTGTTTTTT.